The 11 T cell receptor beta chains below come from one sample, sequenced in a study of identical twins. One entry per CDR3 protein results from TCRdb running MiXCR on the 5' RACE reads. The sample carries about 900,000 distinct CDR3 sequences, approximately 13% recorded once. These same data were also listed under a study on yellow fever vaccine responses in identical twins.

The sequencing sample was made of PBMCs. Every receptor here comes from a woman between 18 and 30 years old in good health.

This chain uses TRBV12-3 or TRBV12-4 with TRBJ2-1; 9 bases align to TRBD2. CDR3 length: 15 residues. Unmatched junction bases numbered 5, after V lost 1 base and J lost 7 bases. CDR3 in DNA: TGTGCCAGCAGTTTAGTCGGGAGCGGGAGGAATGAGCAGTTCTTC. Protein: CASSLVGSGRNEQFF.

This clonotype occurred many times. V and J are TRBV3-1 and TRBJ2-1; TRBD2 aligns across 7 bases. CDR1 and CDR2 (germline): LGHDT, YNNKEL (reference sequence). J lost 5 bases, V lost 4 bases, and 5 bases had no gene match. This CDR3 spans 14 amino acids. CDR3 coding DNA: TGTGCCAGCAGCCCAGGGACTACAAACAATGAGCAGTTCTTC. Translation: CASSPGTTNNEQFF.

This clonotype showed up just a few times. The chain links TRBV28 to TRBJ1-1, with no clear D. The CDR3 spans 15 residues. The germline CDR1 and CDR2 sequences are MDHEN and SYDVKM. V was clipped by 2 bases and J by 6 bases, with 16 bases between them. The DNA for the CDR3 is TGTGCCAGCAGTTTAACCGACGGACGTAGGTCTGAAGCTTTCTTT. This translates into CASSLTDGRRSEAFF. Filled out from reference TRBV28 and TRBJ1-1, the complete variable domain reads DVKVTQSSRYLVKRTGEKVFLECVQDMDHENMFWYRQDPGLGLRLIYFSYDVKMKEKGDIPEGYSVSREKKERFSLILESASTNQTSMYLCASSLTDGRRSEAFFGQGTRLTVV.

This rearrangement joins TRBV20-1 to TRBJ2-3, with TRBD2 as a possible D gene (7 bases). This CDR3 spans 17 amino acids. The germline CDR1 and CDR2 sequences are DFQATT and SNEGSKA (reference sequence). Trimming cost V 6 bases and J 3 bases, with 25 bases left between them. The DNA of the CDR3 is TGCAGTGCAAATCTGGGAGGGGGTGGCCTCCTAACAGATACGCAGTATTTT. Encoded protein: CSANLGGGGLLTDTQYF.

This clonotype has ten or more counts. The CDR3 here is CASSQDNPRASGNTIYF. In nucleotides, the CDR3 is TGTGCCAGCAGCCAAGATAATCCGAGGGCCTCTGGAAACACCATATATTTT. The V call is TRBV4-2, the J call TRBJ1-3; the D is unclear. Between the trimmed V and J ends, which lost 0 bases and 0 bases, there was a span of 12 bases. The CDR3 totals 17 residues. CDR1 and CDR2 from the germline V gene are LGHNA and YNFKEQ.

The rearrangement uses TRBV6-1 and TRBJ2-1, with 7 bases fitting TRBD2. The CDR3 has 13 residues. V was pared by 5 bases and J by 4 bases, with 2 bases of the junction left unmatched. Germline V gene sequence: CDR1 MNHNS, CDR2 SASEGT. The CDR3 DNA sequence: TGTGCCAGCAGTCGACTAGCTTACAATGAGCAGTTCTTC. Residues: CASSRLAYNEQFF.

This clonotype was observed a few times. V and J are TRBV7-2 and TRBJ1-5; a weak D match, TRBD1 (6 bases). Looked up from germline, CDR1 is SGHTA and CDR2 is FQGNSA. This CDR3 is 14 amino acids long. Trimming removed 3 bases at V and 5 bases at J, with 11 bases between. CDR3 in DNA: TGTGCCAGCAGCTTCGGAACAGGGTATCAGCCCCAGCATTTT. It yields the protein CASSFGTGYQPQHF.

This clonotype was detected only a few times. This rearrangement joins TRBV18 to TRBJ2-5, with 8 bases fitting TRBD2. This CDR3 has 16 residues. CDR1 KGHSH and CDR2 LQKENI come from the germline V gene. J was trimmed by 2 bases and V by 3 bases; bases with no gene match: 8. CDR3 nucleotide sequence: TGTGCCAGCTCACCCCGGTTAACTAGCGGTCAAGAGACCCAGTACTTC. This encodes CASSPRLTSGQETQYF.

There are a few counts of this clonotype. This chain joins TRBV2 and TRBJ2-2, with TRBD1 identical over 8 bases. Trimming took 5 bases from V and 5 from J; bases not matched to a gene: 7. Germline V gene sequence: CDR1 SNHLY, CDR2 FYNNEI. The CDR3 is made up of 15 amino acids. DNA of the CDR3: TGTGCCAGCAGTTCACGGACAGGGTTGACCGGGGAGCTGTTTTTT. Translating gives CASSSRTGLTGELFF.

This sequence joins TRBV14 and TRBJ2-1; D is undetermined. CDR3 length: 14 residues. The V gene lost 0 bases and the J gene lost 7 bases, with 10 bases spanning the gap. Germline V gene lookup returns CDR1 SGHDN and CDR2 FVKESK. The CDR3: CASSQEVYLNEQFF. The DNA for the CDR3 is TGTGCCAGCAGCCAAGAGGTATACCTAAATGAGCAGTTCTTC.

This clonotype occurred a few times. The chain carries TRBV10-3 and TRBJ1-4; D not resolved. In germline, CDR1 is ENHRY, CDR2 SYGVKD. CDR3 size: 13 residues. Trimming left V 6 bases short and J 8 bases short, with 13 bases between. CDR3 DNA sequence: TGTGCCATCAGCCCATCCCTGGCGGAAAAACTGTTTTTT. It translates to CAISPSLAEKLFF.